The present T cell receptor (beta chain) was sequenced within a study of graft-versus-host responses after intestinal transplantation. At the level of the study: Recipients obtained multivisceral, liver-intestinal, or isolated intestinal transplants.

The CDR3 sequence is 13 residues long. From germline, CDR1 is LNHDA and CDR2 SQIVND (reference sequence). Losses at the gene ends were 8 bases for V and 7 bases for J; bases not matched to a gene: 6. The assay was immunoSEQ multiplex PCR, and TCRdb's table has in-frame clones only and misses some. This table holds 45,000 to 60,000 clones, 85% to 95% found once. A remark on this clone: Its matching antigen is unknown.

Findings of the study overall: Some GvH clones appeared in ileal mucosa or blood before recipient bone marrow.

This receptor was taken from a human donor who was the organ donor for an intestinal transplant. V usage is TRBV19 and J usage is TRBJ1-5; the match to TRBD1 covers 9 bases. Source: unstimulated CD4+ T cells sorted from spleen or lymph node cells, taken before transplant. CDR3 coding DNA: TGTGCCAGTGGCCGGGACAGGGAACAGCCCCAGCATTTT. Protein product: CASGRDREQPQHF. The variable domain in full, with the rest retrieved from reference TRBV19 and TRBJ1-5, is DGGITQSPKYLFRKEGQNVTLSCEQNLNHDAMYWYRQDPGQGLRLIYYSQIVNDFQKGDIAEGYSVSREKKESFPLTVTSAQKNPTAFYLCASGRDREQPQHFGDGTRLSIL.